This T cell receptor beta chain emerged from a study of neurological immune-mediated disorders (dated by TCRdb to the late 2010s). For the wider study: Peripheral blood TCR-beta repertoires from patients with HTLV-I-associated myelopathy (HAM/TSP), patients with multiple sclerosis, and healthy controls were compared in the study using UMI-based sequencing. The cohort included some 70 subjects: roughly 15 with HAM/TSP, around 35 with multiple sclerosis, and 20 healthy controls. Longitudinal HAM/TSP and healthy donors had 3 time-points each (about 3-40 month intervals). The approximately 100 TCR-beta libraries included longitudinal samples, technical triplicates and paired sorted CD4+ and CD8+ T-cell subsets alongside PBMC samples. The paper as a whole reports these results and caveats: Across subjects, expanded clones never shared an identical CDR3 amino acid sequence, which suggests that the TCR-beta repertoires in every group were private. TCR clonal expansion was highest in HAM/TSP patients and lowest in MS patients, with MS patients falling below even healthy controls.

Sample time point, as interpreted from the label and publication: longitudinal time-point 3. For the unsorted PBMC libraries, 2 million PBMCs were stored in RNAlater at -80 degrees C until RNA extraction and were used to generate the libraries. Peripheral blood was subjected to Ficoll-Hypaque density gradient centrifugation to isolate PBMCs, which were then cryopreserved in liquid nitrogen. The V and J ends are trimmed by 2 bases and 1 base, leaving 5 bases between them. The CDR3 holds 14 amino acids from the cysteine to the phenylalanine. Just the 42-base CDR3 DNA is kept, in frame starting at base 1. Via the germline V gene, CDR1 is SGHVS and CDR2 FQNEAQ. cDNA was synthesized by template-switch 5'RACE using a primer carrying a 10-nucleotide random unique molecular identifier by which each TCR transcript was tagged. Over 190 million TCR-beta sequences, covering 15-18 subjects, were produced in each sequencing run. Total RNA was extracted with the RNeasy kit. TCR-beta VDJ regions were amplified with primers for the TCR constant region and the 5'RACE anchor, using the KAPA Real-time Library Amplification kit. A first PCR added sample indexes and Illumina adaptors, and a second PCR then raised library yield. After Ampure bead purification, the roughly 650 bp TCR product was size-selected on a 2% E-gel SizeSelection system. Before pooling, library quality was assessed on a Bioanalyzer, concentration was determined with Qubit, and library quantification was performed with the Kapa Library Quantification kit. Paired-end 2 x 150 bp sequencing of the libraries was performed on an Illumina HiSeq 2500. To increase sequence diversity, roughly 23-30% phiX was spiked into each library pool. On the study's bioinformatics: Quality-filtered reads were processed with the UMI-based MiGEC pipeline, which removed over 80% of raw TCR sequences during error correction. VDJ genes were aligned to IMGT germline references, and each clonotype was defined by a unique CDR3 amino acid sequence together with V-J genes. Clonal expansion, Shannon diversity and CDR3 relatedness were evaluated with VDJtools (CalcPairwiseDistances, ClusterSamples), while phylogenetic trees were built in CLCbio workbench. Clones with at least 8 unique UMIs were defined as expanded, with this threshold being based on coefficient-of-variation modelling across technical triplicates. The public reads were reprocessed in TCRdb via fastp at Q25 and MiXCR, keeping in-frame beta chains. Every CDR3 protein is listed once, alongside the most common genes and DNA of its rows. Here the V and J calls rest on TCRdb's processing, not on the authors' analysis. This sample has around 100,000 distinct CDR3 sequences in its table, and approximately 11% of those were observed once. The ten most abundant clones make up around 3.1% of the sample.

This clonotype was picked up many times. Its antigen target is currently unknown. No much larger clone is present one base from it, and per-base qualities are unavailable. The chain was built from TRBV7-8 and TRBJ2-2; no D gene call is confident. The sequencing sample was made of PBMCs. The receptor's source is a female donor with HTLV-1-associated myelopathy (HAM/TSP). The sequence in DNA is TGTGCCAGCAGCTTATACGGGAACACCGGGGAGCTGTTTTTT. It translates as CASSLYGNTGELFF.